These T cell receptor beta chains were read from a single sample in a study of blood T cell repertoires in COVID-19. Sequencing was performed with immunoSEQ multiplex PCR; in TCRdb, only in-frame clones are kept and a portion is missing. The data show more than 300,000 clones, with about 90% seen just once and about 6% held by the top ten. The sample comprised peripheral blood. These receptors were taken from a woman between 45 and 60 years old with COVID-19, enrolled during active disease. CDR3s include the opening cysteine and the closing phenylalanine or tryptophan. The order of the fields is CDR3 protein, CDR3 DNA, J gene, V gene, D gene, clone size. The D gene is left open where the match is weak. Only some rows state a clone size, as once, few, many or a class for expanded clones.

CDR3aa: CASSLGLPARNEQFF
CDR3nt: TGCGCCAGCAGCCTGGGACTCCCCGCCCGTAATGAGCAGTTCTTC
j_gene: TRBJ2-1
v_gene: TRBV5-1
d_gene: -
abundance: -

CDR3aa: CASSPSEKLFF
CDR3nt: TGTGCCAGCAGCCCTTCTGAAAAACTGTTTTTT
j_gene: TRBJ1-4
v_gene: TRBV6-8
d_gene: -
abundance: -

CDR3aa: CAISESNRREAANEQFF
CDR3nt: TGTGCCATCAGTGAGTCGAATCGGCGGGAGGCCGCGAATGAGCAGTTCTTC
j_gene: TRBJ2-1
v_gene: TRBV10-3
d_gene: TRBD2
abundance: -

CDR3aa: CASSLGLPSYEQYF
CDR3nt: TGTGCCAGCTCACTTGGACTTCCCTCCTACGAGCAGTACTTC
j_gene: TRBJ2-7
v_gene: TRBV18
d_gene: -
abundance: -

CDR3aa: CASSRPLAYKETQYF
CDR3nt: TGTGCCAGTAGTCGACCCCTAGCGTACAAAGAGACCCAGTACTTC
j_gene: TRBJ2-5
v_gene: TRBV19
d_gene: -
abundance: -

CDR3aa: CASSKGQGRNQPQHF
CDR3nt: TGTGCCAGCAGCAAGGGACAGGGCAGGAATCAGCCCCAGCATTTT
j_gene: TRBJ1-5
v_gene: TRBV7-8
d_gene: TRBD1
abundance: few

CDR3aa: CASSLAGLASGLAGGHQFF
CDR3nt: TGTGCCAGCAGCTTGGCCGGGCTTGCTTCGGGACTAGCGGGAGGTCATCAGTTCTTC
j_gene: TRBJ2-1
v_gene: TRBV5-4
d_gene: TRBD2
abundance: once

CDR3aa: CASTPSGGYGYTF
CDR3nt: TGTGCCAGCACCCCATCGGGGGGCTATGGCTACACCTTC
j_gene: TRBJ1-2
v_gene: TRBV12-3/TRBV12-4
d_gene: -
abundance: -

CDR3aa: CASSSRSTEAFF
CDR3nt: TGTGCCAGCAGCTCGCGGAGCACTGAAGCTTTCTTT
j_gene: TRBJ1-1
v_gene: TRBV11-2
d_gene: -
abundance: -

CDR3aa: CASSEPGLDSYEQYF
CDR3nt: TGTGCCAGCAGTGAGCCGGGACTAGACTCCTACGAGCAGTACTTC
j_gene: TRBJ2-7
v_gene: TRBV6-1
d_gene: TRBD2
abundance: -

CDR3aa: CASSLYETNLGGQFF
CDR3nt: TGTGCCAGCAGCTTGTATGAGACAAACTTAGGTGGGCAGTTCTTC
j_gene: TRBJ2-1
v_gene: TRBV11-3
d_gene: -
abundance: -

CDR3aa: CAISDRGRYNQPQHF
CDR3nt: TGTGCCATCAGTGATAGGGGCCGATACAATCAGCCCCAGCATTTT
j_gene: TRBJ1-5
v_gene: TRBV10-3
d_gene: -
abundance: -

CDR3aa: CASSLDRVGNTEAFF
CDR3nt: TGTGCCAGCTCACTAGACAGGGTGGGGAACACTGAAGCTTTCTTT
j_gene: TRBJ1-1
v_gene: TRBV18
d_gene: TRBD1
abundance: few

CDR3aa: CASSLEAGAEAFF
CDR3nt: TGTGCCAGCAGCTTGGAAGCCGGTGCTGAAGCTTTCTTT
j_gene: TRBJ1-1
v_gene: TRBV5-6
d_gene: -
abundance: -

CDR3aa: CASSPQGGDTEAFF
CDR3nt: TGTGCCAGCAGTCCACAGGGAGGGGACACTGAAGCTTTCTTT
j_gene: TRBJ1-1
v_gene: TRBV2
d_gene: -
abundance: -

CDR3aa: CASSPDRGLAKNIQYF
CDR3nt: TGCGCCAGCAGCCCTGACAGGGGTTTAGCCAAAAACATTCAGTACTTC
j_gene: TRBJ2-4
v_gene: TRBV5-1
d_gene: TRBD1
abundance: -

CDR3aa: CASIPPGGNTGELFF
CDR3nt: TGTGCCAGCATCCCTCCGGGAGGGAACACCGGGGAGCTGTTTTTT
j_gene: TRBJ2-2
v_gene: TRBV25-1
d_gene: TRBD2
abundance: -

CDR3aa: CASSQGQGVSETQYF
CDR3nt: TGTGCCAGCAGCCAGGGACAGGGAGTTAGCGAGACCCAGTACTTC
j_gene: TRBJ2-5
v_gene: TRBV5-5
d_gene: TRBD1
abundance: -

CDR3aa: CARTLAGGQETQYF
CDR3nt: TGCGCCAGAACACTAGCGGGGGGCCAAGAGACCCAGTACTTC
j_gene: TRBJ2-5
v_gene: TRBV10-1
d_gene: TRBD2
abundance: -

CDR3aa: CASRRGSGNTIYF
CDR3nt: TGTGCCAGCCGCAGGGGTTCTGGAAACACCATATATTTT
j_gene: TRBJ1-3
v_gene: TRBV9
d_gene: -
abundance: -

CDR3aa: CASSVGGQYTEAFF
CDR3nt: TGCGCCAGCAGCGTCGGGGGGCAGTACACTGAAGCTTTCTTT
j_gene: TRBJ1-1
v_gene: TRBV4-3
d_gene: -
abundance: -

CDR3aa: CATSRAGGFNEKLFF
CDR3nt: TGTGCCACCAGCAGAGCCGGGGGGTTTAATGAAAAACTGTTTTTT
j_gene: TRBJ1-4
v_gene: TRBV15
d_gene: -
abundance: -

CDR3aa: CASSIVRQGARTEAFF
CDR3nt: TGTGCCAGTAGTATAGTCCGACAGGGGGCGCGTACTGAAGCTTTCTTT
j_gene: TRBJ1-1
v_gene: TRBV19
d_gene: TRBD1
abundance: -

CDR3aa: CASSLLAYEQYF
CDR3nt: TGTGCCAGCAGCTTATTAGCCTACGAGCAGTACTTC
j_gene: TRBJ2-7
v_gene: TRBV7-9
d_gene: -
abundance: -

CDR3aa: CASSRIAAPYEQYF
CDR3nt: TGTGCCAGCAGTCGTATAGCGGCTCCCTACGAGCAGTACTTC
j_gene: TRBJ2-7
v_gene: TRBV27
d_gene: -
abundance: -

CDR3aa: CATSRGTSGRTVQYF
CDR3nt: TGTGCCACCAGCAGAGGGACTAGCGGGAGGACGGTTCAGTACTTC
j_gene: TRBJ2-4
v_gene: TRBV15
d_gene: TRBD2
abundance: -

CDR3aa: CASSWGQLSSYNEQFF
CDR3nt: TGTGCCAGCAGCTGGGGACAGCTGAGCTCCTACAATGAGCAGTTCTTC
j_gene: TRBJ2-1
v_gene: TRBV5-5
d_gene: TRBD1
abundance: once

CDR3aa: CSASTSGRTDTQYF
CDR3nt: TGCAGTGCTAGTACTAGCGGACGCACAGATACGCAGTATTTT
j_gene: TRBJ2-3
v_gene: TRBV20-1
d_gene: TRBD2
abundance: -

CDR3aa: CASSSRTSGSVGYEQYF
CDR3nt: TGTGCCAGCAGCTCTCGGACTAGCGGGAGCGTGGGCTACGAGCAGTACTTC
j_gene: TRBJ2-7
v_gene: TRBV14
d_gene: TRBD2
abundance: once

CDR3aa: CASSQVIISGRCSDTQYF
CDR3nt: TGTGCCAGCAGCCAAGTAATCATTAGCGGTCGGTGTTCAGATACGCAGTATTTT
j_gene: TRBJ2-3
v_gene: TRBV3-1/TRBV3-2
d_gene: -
abundance: -

CDR3aa: CASSSTTGLTSNQPQHF
CDR3nt: TGTGCCAGCAGTTCCACGACAGGGTTGACGAGCAATCAGCCCCAGCATTTT
j_gene: TRBJ1-5
v_gene: TRBV27
d_gene: TRBD1
abundance: -

CDR3aa: CASSPTMTGTYEQYF
CDR3nt: TGTGCCAGCTCACCCACTATGACAGGGACCTACGAGCAGTACTTC
j_gene: TRBJ2-7
v_gene: TRBV18
d_gene: TRBD1
abundance: once